This T cell receptor (beta chain) was identified in a study of blood T cell repertoires in COVID-19. Across the study: Samples came from the United States, Italy and Spain, spanning acute and convalescent COVID-19. PBMCs, B-cell-depleted T cells, or T cells provided the cDNA or gDNA that made up the material.

Patients of the Seattle cohort, enrolled during active infection, were followed longitudinally. Original processing methods: Amplifying reference gene primers gave estimates of nucleated cell counts. The table came from immunoSEQ multiplex PCR; TCRdb's copy has only in-frame clones and leaves some out. Clonal size and the V and J genes are those of that table, whereas D and trimming came from the DNA. The data contain 270,000 or so clones, roughly 90% of them singletons. The source material was peripheral blood. The receptor comes from a woman aged 25-40 years with COVID-19, enrolled during active disease.

Here the CDR3 reads CASSDSMAGHTDTQYF. CDR3 in DNA: TGTGCCAGCAGTGACTCGATGGCGGGCCACACAGATACGCAGTATTTT. The rearrangement joins TRBV6-4 to TRBJ2-3; D might be TRBD2 (5 bases). This CDR3 is built from 16 residues. With 0 bases removed from V and 2 bases from J, the gap between germline ends came to 12 bases. CDR1 and CDR2 from the germline V gene are MRHNA and SNTAGT.